This T cell receptor beta chain appears in the sequencing data of a study of CD8 T cells in ankylosing spondylitis. Study-wide findings and caveats: What appeared characteristic of ankylosing spondylitis blood was a TCR beta motif of fewer than ten highly homologous variants.

CDR1 is MDHEN, CDR2 SYDVKM, per germline. This CDR3 has 14 residues. The J segment lost 10 bases and the V segment lost 5 bases, leaving 11 bases of the junction unmatched. As concerns this clonotype: Its antigen remains unknown.

A single record per CDR3 protein comes from TCRdb applying MiXCR to the 5' RACE reads. In the table there are 450,000 or so distinct CDR3 sequences, approximately 26% of which are singletons. What was sequenced was blood, either unsorted or a sorted T cell fraction (not recorded which). This chain connects TRBV28 to TRBJ2-4, with TRBD1 matching over 7 bases. This TCR was sampled from a male donor with ankylosing spondylitis. In DNA form, the CDR3 reads TGTGCCAGCAGTCCAACGACAGGGATTTGGATTCAGTACTTC. This translates into CASSPTTGIWIQYF.